A selection of T cell receptor beta chains follows, all from one sample in a study of low-dose radiotherapy and immunotherapy resistance in tumors. TCRdb recomputed calls from the reads with MiXCR, one row per CDR3 protein. The sample has 85,000 to 95,000 distinct CDR3 sequences, more than 8.5% seen once. The sample here was PBMCs, taken before treatment. These receptors were collected from a male donor with prostate cancer. CDR3s include the opening cysteine and the closing phenylalanine or tryptophan. Each record gives: V gene, J gene, D gene, clone size, CDR3 protein, CDR3 DNA. The D gene is left open where the match is weak. Not all rows give a size; the values are once, few, many and, for expanded clones, a class.

TRBV7-9	TRBJ2-1	-	many	CASSPGLEQFF	TGTGCCAGCAGCCCTGGTTTAGAGCAGTTCTTC
TRBV10-3	TRBJ2-7	TRBD1	many	CAISPGGSSSYEQYF	TGTGCCATCAGTCCAGGGGGCTCAAGCTCCTACGAGCAGTACTTC
TRBV5-4	TRBJ2-7	-	-	CASSLLGVSSYEQYF	TGTGCCAGCAGCTTGCTGGGGGTCAGCTCCTACGAGCAGTACTTC
TRBV29-1	TRBJ2-1	-	many	CSGRTDINYNEQFF	TGCAGCGGCAGGACCGATATTAACTACAATGAGCAGTTCTTC
TRBV6-1	TRBJ2-2	-	many	CASSEFGLGTGELFF	TGTGCCAGCAGTGAGTTCGGGCTGGGGACCGGGGAGCTGTTTTTT
TRBV12-3/TRBV12-4	TRBJ1-5	TRBD1	many	CASSFGQGYPQHF	TGTGCCAGCAGTTTTGGACAGGGGTATCCCCAGCATTTT
TRBV18	TRBJ2-5	-	many	CASSPNLEETQYF	TGTGCCAGCTCCCCAAATCTCGAAGAGACCCAGTACTTC
TRBV5-4	TRBJ2-7	TRBD1	-	CASSSRDSLIPRREQYF	TGTGCCAGCAGCAGCCGGGACAGCCTTATTCCCCGTCGGGAGCAGTACTTC
TRBV20-1	TRBJ2-5	TRBD2	many	CSAREWGATGLAGLIQETQYF	TGCAGTGCTAGAGAGTGGGGGGCTACGGGACTAGCGGGATTAATACAAGAGACCCAGTACTTC
TRBV2	TRBJ2-3	TRBD2	many	CASSAAGVFDTQYF	TGTGCCAGCAGTGCAGCGGGAGTATTTGATACGCAGTATTTT
TRBV5-4	TRBJ1-2	TRBD1	many	CASSPGTGGNYGYTF	TGTGCCAGCAGCCCCGGGACAGGGGGCAACTATGGCTACACCTTC
TRBV5-3	TRBJ2-5	-	many	CASSKQGGVGETQYF	TGTGCCAGCAGCAAACAAGGCGGAGTGGGAGAGACCCAGTACTTC
TRBV29-1	TRBJ1-1	-	many	CSARFSAPLNTEAFF	TGCAGCGCTCGGTTCAGCGCACCGCTGAACACTGAAGCTTTCTTT
TRBV6-2/TRBV6-3	TRBJ2-3	-	many	CASSYWSTGVTDTQYF	TGTGCCAGCAGTTACTGGAGTACGGGAGTCACAGATACGCAGTATTTT
TRBV10-2	TRBJ2-3	TRBD2	many	CASSESISGLAGSDTQYF	TGCGCCAGCAGTGAGTCGATATCGGGACTAGCGGGTTCAGATACGCAGTATTTT